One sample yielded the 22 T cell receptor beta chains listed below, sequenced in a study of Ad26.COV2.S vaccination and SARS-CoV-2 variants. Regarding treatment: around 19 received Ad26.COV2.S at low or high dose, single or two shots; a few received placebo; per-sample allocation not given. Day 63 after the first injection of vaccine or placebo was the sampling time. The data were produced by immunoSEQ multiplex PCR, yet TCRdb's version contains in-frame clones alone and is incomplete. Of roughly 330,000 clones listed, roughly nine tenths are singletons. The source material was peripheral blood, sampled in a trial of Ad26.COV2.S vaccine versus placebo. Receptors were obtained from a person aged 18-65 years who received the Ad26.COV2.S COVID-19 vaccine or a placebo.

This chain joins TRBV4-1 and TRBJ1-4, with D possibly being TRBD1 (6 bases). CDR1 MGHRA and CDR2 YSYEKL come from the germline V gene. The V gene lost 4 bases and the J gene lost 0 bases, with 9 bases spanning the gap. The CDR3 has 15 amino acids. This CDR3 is CASSLQGATNEKLFF. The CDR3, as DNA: TGCGCCAGCAGCCTACAGGGAGCAACTAATGAAAAACTGTTTTTT.

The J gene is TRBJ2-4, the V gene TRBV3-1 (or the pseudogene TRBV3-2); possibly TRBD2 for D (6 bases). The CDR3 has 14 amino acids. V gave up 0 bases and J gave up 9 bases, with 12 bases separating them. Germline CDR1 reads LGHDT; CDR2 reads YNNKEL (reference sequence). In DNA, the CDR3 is TGTGCCAGCAGCCAAGATGGGTGGGACTCCATTCAGTACTTC. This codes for CASSQDGWDSIQYF.

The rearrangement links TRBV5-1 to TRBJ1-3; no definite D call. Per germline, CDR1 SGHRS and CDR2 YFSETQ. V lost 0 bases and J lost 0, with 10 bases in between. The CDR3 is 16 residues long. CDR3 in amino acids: CASSLGGRGSGNTIYF. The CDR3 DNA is TGCGCCAGCAGCTTGGGAGGGCGAGGCTCTGGAAACACCATATATTTT.

DNA of the CDR3: TGTGCCTTCGCCTCGCTAGCGGGGGGTAATGAGCAGTTCTTC. Its translation is CAFASLAGGNEQFF. The J gene is TRBJ2-1, the V gene TRBV5-4; 11 nucleotides line up with TRBD2. Germline lookup yields CDR1 SGHNT and CDR2 YYREEE (reference sequence). Trimming took 10 bases from V and 7 from J; bases not matched to a gene: 10. This CDR3 has 14 residues.

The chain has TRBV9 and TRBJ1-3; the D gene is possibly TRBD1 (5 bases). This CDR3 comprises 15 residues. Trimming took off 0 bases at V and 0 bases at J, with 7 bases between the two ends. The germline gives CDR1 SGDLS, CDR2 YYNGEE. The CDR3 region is CASSVEGTSGNTIYF. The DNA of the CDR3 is TGTGCCAGCAGCGTAGAGGGGACCTCTGGAAACACCATATATTTT.

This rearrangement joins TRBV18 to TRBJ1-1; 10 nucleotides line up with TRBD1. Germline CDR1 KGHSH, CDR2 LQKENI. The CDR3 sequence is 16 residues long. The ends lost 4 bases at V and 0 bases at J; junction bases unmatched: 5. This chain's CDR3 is CASSQDRGLMNTEAFF. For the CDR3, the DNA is TGTGCCAGCTCACAGGACAGGGGGTTAATGAACACTGAAGCTTTCTTT.

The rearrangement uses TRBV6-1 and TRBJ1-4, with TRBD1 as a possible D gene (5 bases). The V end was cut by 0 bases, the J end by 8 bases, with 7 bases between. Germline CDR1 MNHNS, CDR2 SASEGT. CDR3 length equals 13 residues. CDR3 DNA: TGTGCCAGCAGTGAAGCGGGGCGCGAAAAACTGTTTTTT. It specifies CASSEAGREKLFF.

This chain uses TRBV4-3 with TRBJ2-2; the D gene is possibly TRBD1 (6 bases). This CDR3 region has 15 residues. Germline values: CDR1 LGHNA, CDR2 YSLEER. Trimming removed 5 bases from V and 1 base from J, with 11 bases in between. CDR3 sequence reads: CASSTRQENTGELFF. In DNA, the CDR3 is TGCGCCAGCAGCACCCGACAGGAGAACACCGGGGAGCTGTTTTTT.

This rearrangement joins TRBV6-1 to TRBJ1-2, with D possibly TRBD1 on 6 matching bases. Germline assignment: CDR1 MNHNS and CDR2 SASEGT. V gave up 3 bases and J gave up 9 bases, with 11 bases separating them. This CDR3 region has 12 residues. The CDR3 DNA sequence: TGTGCCAGCAGTGATGCCAGGGGATGCTACACCTTC. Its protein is CASSDARGCYTF.

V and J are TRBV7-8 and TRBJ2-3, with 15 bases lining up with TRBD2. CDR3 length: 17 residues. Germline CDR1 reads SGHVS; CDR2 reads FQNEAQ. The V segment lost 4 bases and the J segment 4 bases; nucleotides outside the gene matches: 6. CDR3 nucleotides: TGTGCCAGCAGCTCCGGGACTAGCGGGGGGTCTCCAGATACGCAGTATTTT. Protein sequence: CASSSGTSGGSPDTQYF.

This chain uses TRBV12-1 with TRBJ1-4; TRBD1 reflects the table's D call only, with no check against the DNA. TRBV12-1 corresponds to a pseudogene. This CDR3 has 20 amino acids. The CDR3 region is CASSPAGGNGVDPIGPKLFF. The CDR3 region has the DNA TGTGCCAGCAGCCCAGCAGGGGGGAATGGGGTCGATCCTATTGGGCCAAAACTGTTTTTT.

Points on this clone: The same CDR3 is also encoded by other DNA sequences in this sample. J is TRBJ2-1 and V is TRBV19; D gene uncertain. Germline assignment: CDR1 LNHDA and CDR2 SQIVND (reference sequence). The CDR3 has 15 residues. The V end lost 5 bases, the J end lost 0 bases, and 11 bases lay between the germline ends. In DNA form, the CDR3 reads TGTGCCAGTAGTCCCGGCGGAAGCTCCTACAATGAGCAGTTCTTC. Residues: CASSPGGSSYNEQFF.

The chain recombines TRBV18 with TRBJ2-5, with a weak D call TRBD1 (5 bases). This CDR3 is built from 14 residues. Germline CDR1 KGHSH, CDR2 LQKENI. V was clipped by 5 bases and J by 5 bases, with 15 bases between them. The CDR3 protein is CASSEDIGAETQYF. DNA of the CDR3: TGTGCCAGCTCAGAGGACATTGGGGCGGAGACCCAGTACTTC.

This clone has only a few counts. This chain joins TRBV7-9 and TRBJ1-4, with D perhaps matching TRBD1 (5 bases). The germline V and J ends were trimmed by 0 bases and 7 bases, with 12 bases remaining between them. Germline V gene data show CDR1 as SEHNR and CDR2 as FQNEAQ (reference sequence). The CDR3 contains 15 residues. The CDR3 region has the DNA TGTGCCAGCAGCTTAGCTGGGGGAATTATTGAAAAACTGTTTTTT. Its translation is CASSLAGGIIEKLFF.

The DNA for the CDR3 is TGTGCCAGTAGTCGTGACAGAACAGGTGAAGCTTTCTTT. Encoded protein: CASSRDRTGEAFF. The chain is built from TRBV19 and TRBJ1-1, with a weak D call TRBD1 (5 bases). Trimming shortened V by 5 bases and J by 7 bases, and 14 bases separated the two germline ends. This CDR3 has 13 amino acids. The germline V gene has CDR1 LNHDA and CDR2 SQIVND (reference sequence).

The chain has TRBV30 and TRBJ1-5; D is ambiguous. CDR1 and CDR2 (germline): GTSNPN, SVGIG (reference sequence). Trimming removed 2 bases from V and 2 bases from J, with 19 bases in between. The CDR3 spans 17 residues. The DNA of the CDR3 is TGTGCCTGGAGTAGACGTAGGGAGCGGATGGGCAATCAGCCCCAGCATTTT. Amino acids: CAWSRRRERMGNQPQHF.

The CDR3 is CASRALGGYTF. In DNA, the CDR3 is TGTGCCAGCAGGGCCCTCGGGGGCTACACCTTC. The genes are TRBV9 and TRBJ1-2; D is uncertain. Germline CDR1 SGDLS, CDR2 YYNGEE. CDR3 length: 11 amino acids. V shed 5 bases and J shed 8 bases, with 10 bases lying between them.

The chain's CDR3 is CATSRSDRSYEQYF. The CDR3 bases are TGTGCCACCAGCAGATCCGACCGATCCTACGAGCAGTACTTC. J is TRBJ2-7 and V is TRBV15; unclear D gene. There are 14 residues in the CDR3. V was trimmed by 2 bases and J by 1 base, leaving 9 bases between them. The germline CDR1 and CDR2 sequences are LNHNV and YYDKDF (reference sequence).

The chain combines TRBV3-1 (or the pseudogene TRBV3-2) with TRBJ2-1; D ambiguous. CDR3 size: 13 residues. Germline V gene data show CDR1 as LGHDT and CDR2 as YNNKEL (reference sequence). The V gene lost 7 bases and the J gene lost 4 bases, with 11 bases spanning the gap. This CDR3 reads CASKARVYNEQFF. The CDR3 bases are TGTGCCAGCAAAGCGAGAGTTTACAATGAGCAGTTCTTC.

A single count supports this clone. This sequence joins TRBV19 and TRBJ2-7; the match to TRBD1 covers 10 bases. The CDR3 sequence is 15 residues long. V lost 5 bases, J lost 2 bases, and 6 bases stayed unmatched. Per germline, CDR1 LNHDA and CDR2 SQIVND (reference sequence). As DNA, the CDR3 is TGTGCCAGTAGTGGGCCGGGACAGGGGCCCTACGAGCAGTACTTC. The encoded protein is CASSGPGQGPYEQYF.

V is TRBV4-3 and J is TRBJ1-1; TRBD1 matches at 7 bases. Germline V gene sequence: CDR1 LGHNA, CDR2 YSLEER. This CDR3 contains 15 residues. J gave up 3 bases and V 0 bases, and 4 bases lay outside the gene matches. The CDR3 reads CASSQDSQGDTEAFF. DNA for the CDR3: TGCGCCAGCAGCCAAGATAGTCAGGGGGACACTGAAGCTTTCTTT.

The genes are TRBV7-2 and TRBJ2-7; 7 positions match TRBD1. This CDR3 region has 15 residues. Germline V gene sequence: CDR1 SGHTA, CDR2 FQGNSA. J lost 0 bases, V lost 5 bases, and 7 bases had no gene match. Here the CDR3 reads CASSPRDRNSYEQYF. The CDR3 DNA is TGTGCCAGCAGCCCTCGGGACAGAAACTCCTACGAGCAGTACTTC.